These 26 T cell receptor beta chains share one sample of origin, sequenced in a study of cytomegalovirus exposure and HLA in healthy donors (dated by TCRdb to 2015 to 2018). Preparation of the library involved the immunoSEQ multiplex PCR assay. Not all clones reach the TCRdb copy of this immuneACCESS table, which keeps in-frame sequences only. Checked studies attribute under half of the gap to unresolved V genes and leave the rest unexplained. Within this sample are 55,000 to 75,000 clones, with around 96% of them counted one time only. The top ten constitute 1.4% of the sample. Sequences were obtained from PBMCs. All receptors derive from a man between 18 and 29 years old in good health and CMV-seropositive.

The chain carries TRBV6-5 and TRBJ1-1; TRBD1 is a possible D gene (5 bases). In germline, CDR1 is MNHEY, CDR2 SVGAGI. The V end lost 6 bases, the J end lost 1 base, and 6 bases lay between the germline ends. This CDR3 comprises 12 residues. The CDR3 sequence: CASSTGNTEAFF. CDR3 DNA: TGTGCCAGCAGCACAGGGAACACTGAAGCTTTCTTT.

The V gene is TRBV29-1, the J gene TRBJ2-7; 7 nucleotides line up with TRBD1. V was pared by 7 bases and J by 6 bases, with 15 bases of the junction left unmatched. The length of the CDR3 is 14 residues. Germline CDR1 reads SQVTM; CDR2 reads ANQGSEA. The CDR3 DNA reads TGCAGCGCCTTGGCAGGGGGTTCTTCTATCGAGCAGTACTTC. Amino acid sequence: CSALAGGSSIEQYF.

This clone showed up just once. The rearrangement links TRBV6-5 to TRBJ2-7, with TRBD1 matching 10 bases. The CDR3 covers 14 residues. Germline-derived CDR1 and CDR2 are MNHEY and SVGAGI. V lost 2 bases to trimming and J lost 3 bases; unmatched junction nucleotides: 1. The CDR3 DNA is TGTGCCAGCAGTTACCGGGACAGGGGCTACGAGCAGTACTTC. Protein product: CASSYRDRGYEQYF.

This clone has just one count. This chain connects TRBV29-1 to TRBJ2-3, with 7 bases that match TRBD1. This CDR3 has 14 residues. The V gene's germline CDR1 is SQVTM and CDR2 ANQGSEA. The junction had 5 bases not matched to a gene; V was cut back by 3 bases and J by 2 bases. Here the CDR3 DNA reads TGCAGCGTTGACCCCGGGACAGCCACAGATACGCAGTATTTT. Its translation: CSVDPGTATDTQYF.

The chain couples TRBV7-3 to TRBJ1-5, with 9 bases fitting TRBD1. Unmatched junction bases numbered 4, after V lost 5 bases and J lost 2 bases. The CDR3 loop spans 15 amino acids. From germline, CDR1 is SGHTA and CDR2 FQGTGA. The CDR3 sequence: CASSATGGGNQPQHF. The CDR3 nucleotides read TGTGCCAGCAGCGCAACAGGGGGCGGCAATCAGCCCCAGCATTTT.

The V call is TRBV9, the J call TRBJ1-2, with a weak D call TRBD1 (5 bases). CDR1 and CDR2 from the germline V gene are SGDLS and YYNGEE. The ends were cut back, 0 bases at V and 1 base at J, with 16 bases in the middle. This CDR3 is built from 17 residues. CDR3 sequence reads: CASSVVAGNTFNYGYTF. In DNA, the CDR3 is TGTGCCAGCAGCGTAGTGGCAGGGAATACATTTAACTATGGCTACACCTTC.

A single count supports this clone. CDR3: CASSSLSTDTQYF. In DNA, the CDR3 is TGTGCCAGTAGTTCTCTTAGCACAGATACGCAGTATTTT. The chain recombines TRBV19 with TRBJ2-3, with D unresolved. The germline V and J ends were trimmed by 5 bases and 0 bases, with 6 bases remaining between them. The germline gives CDR1 LNHDA, CDR2 SQIVND (reference sequence). The length of the CDR3 is 13 residues.

This clone was counted a single time. The gene calls are TRBV19 and TRBJ2-7, with 7 positions matching TRBD2. The trim removed 6 bases at V and 6 bases at J, leaving 5 bases unmatched. The germline V gene encodes CDR1 LNHDA and CDR2 SQIVND (reference sequence). The CDR3 is 12 amino acids. DNA of the CDR3: TGTGCCAGTAGCGGGGGACTAACCGAGCAGTACTTC. It is translated as CASSGGLTEQYF. The full variable domain, with the rest looked up from reference TRBV19 and TRBJ2-7, is DGGITQSPKYLFRKEGQNVTLSCEQNLNHDAMYWYRQDPGQGLRLIYYSQIVNDFQKGDIAEGYSVSREKKESFPLTVTSAQKNPTAFYLCASSGGLTEQYFGPGTRLTVT.

The chain combines TRBV5-1 with TRBJ2-5; possibly TRBD1 for D (6 bases). The CDR3 has 15 amino acids. Germline V lookup: CDR1 SGHRS, CDR2 YFSETQ. V was shortened by 4 bases and J by 4 bases, with 17 bases between the two germline ends. The CDR3 DNA reads as TGCGCCAGCAGCGGCCAGACAGGTCACATAGAGACCCAGTACTTC. It specifies CASSGQTGHIETQYF.

The CDR3 loop is CASSLFAVGEKLFF. For the CDR3, the DNA is TGTGCCAGCAGCTTGTTCGCGGTAGGAGAAAAACTGTTTTTT. The chain recombines TRBV5-4 with TRBJ1-4; D is undetermined. CDR1 is SGHNT, CDR2 YYREEE, per germline (reference sequence). V lost 1 base and J 8 bases, leaving 12 bases between the germline ends. The CDR3 is made up of 14 amino acids.

The CDR3 DNA reads as TGTGCCAGCAGTGAAGGGCCGTACTCCTACAATGAGCAGTTCTTC. Residues: CASSEGPYSYNEQFF. The chain has TRBV6-1 and TRBJ2-1; D not certain. The germline V gene encodes CDR1 MNHNS and CDR2 SASEGT. V was cut by 1 base and J by 0 bases, with 7 bases left in between. The CDR3 contains 15 residues.

V usage is TRBV7-9 and J usage is TRBJ1-3; weak D call: TRBD1 (6 bases). Trimming left V 6 bases short and J 4 bases short, with 13 bases between. Germline CDR1 is SEHNR and CDR2 is FQNEAQ (reference sequence). This CDR3 has 14 amino acids. The CDR3 spells CASSTDRDGNTIYF. The CDR3 region has the DNA TGTGCCAGCAGTACGGACAGAGACGGAAACACCATATATTTT. Full variable domain (missing parts from reference TRBV7-9 and TRBJ1-3): DTGVSQNPRHKITKRGQNVTFRCDPISEHNRLYWYRQTLGQGPEFLTYFQNEAQLEKSRLLSDRFSAERPKGSFSTLEIQRTEQGDSAMYLCASSTDRDGNTIYFGEGSWLTVV.

J is TRBJ1-2 and V is TRBV7-2, with unresolved D. Between the trimmed V and J ends, which lost 5 bases and 7 bases, there was a span of 14 bases. The CDR3 has 13 residues. Per the germline V gene, CDR1 is SGHTA and CDR2 is FQGNSA. The chain's CDR3 is CASSPQRSSGYTF. CDR3 bases: TGTGCCAGCAGCCCCCAGCGTAGCAGTGGCTACACCTTC.

The V gene is TRBV19, the J gene TRBJ2-2, with a possible D match to TRBD1 (5 bases). CDR1 and CDR2 (germline): LNHDA, SQIVND (reference sequence). The CDR3 has 13 residues. V lost 3 bases to trimming and J lost 3 bases, with 5 bases between them. CDR3 sequence: CASSIRDTGELFF. Here the CDR3 DNA reads TGTGCCAGTAGTATCAGGGACACCGGGGAGCTGTTTTTT. Supplemented by reference TRBV19 and TRBJ2-2, the full variable domain reads DGGITQSPKYLFRKEGQNVTLSCEQNLNHDAMYWYRQDPGQGLRLIYYSQIVNDFQKGDIAEGYSVSREKKESFPLTVTSAQKNPTAFYLCASSIRDTGELFFGEGSRLTVL.

The J gene is TRBJ2-7, the V gene TRBV7-9; 9 nucleotides agree with TRBD1. The CDR3 is 15 residues long. Germline CDR1 reads SEHNR; CDR2 reads FQNEAQ (reference sequence). The trim removed 6 bases at V and 2 bases at J, leaving 8 bases unmatched. In nucleotides, the CDR3 is TGTGCCAGCAGGAAGGGACAGGGCCCTCCCTACGAGCAGTACTTC. Its protein is CASRKGQGPPYEQYF.

This chain joins TRBV10-3 and TRBJ1-1, with D tentatively TRBD1 (5 bases). The CDR3 is 15 amino acids. CDR1 is ENHRY, CDR2 SYGVKD, per germline. V was clipped by 0 bases and J by 5 bases, with 13 bases between them. CDR3 in amino acids: CAISESPIGGTEAFF. The CDR3 DNA reads TGTGCCATCAGTGAGTCTCCTATTGGGGGGACTGAAGCTTTCTTT.

The V gene is TRBV19, the J gene TRBJ2-1; 9 bases map to TRBD1. Germline-derived CDR1 and CDR2 are LNHDA and SQIVND (reference sequence). The ends lost 6 bases at V and 4 bases at J; junction bases unmatched: 7. This CDR3 is built from 15 residues. This chain's CDR3 is CASSAGTGRYNEQFF. CDR3 nucleotide sequence: TGTGCCAGTAGCGCCGGGACAGGGAGGTACAATGAGCAGTTCTTC. The entire variable domain, with the rest obtained from reference TRBV19 and TRBJ2-1, is as follows: DGGITQSPKYLFRKEGQNVTLSCEQNLNHDAMYWYRQDPGQGLRLIYYSQIVNDFQKGDIAEGYSVSREKKESFPLTVTSAQKNPTAFYLCASSAGTGRYNEQFFGPGTRLTVL.

This CDR3 reads CATIGDSYEQYF. CDR3 nucleotide sequence: TGTGCCACCATAGGGGACTCCTACGAGCAGTACTTC. This sequence joins TRBV2 and TRBJ2-7; tentative D call: TRBD1 (5 bases). The germline gives CDR1 SNHLY, CDR2 FYNNEI. This CDR3 has 12 residues. V was trimmed by 10 bases and J by 0 bases, leaving 10 bases between them.

J is TRBJ1-3 and V is TRBV9; TRBD1 might be the D (6 bases). V was pared by 3 bases and J by 0 bases, with 16 bases between. This CDR3 has 17 amino acids. Germline CDR1 SGDLS, CDR2 YYNGEE. The CDR3 region is CASSAGPQGLSGNTIYF. CDR3 DNA sequence: TGTGCCAGCAGCGCTGGGCCACAGGGCCTCTCTGGAAACACCATATATTTT.

The chain joins TRBV30 to TRBJ1-2, with 9 bases that match TRBD1. Germline CDR1 GTSNPN, CDR2 SVGIG (reference sequence). V lost 2 bases and J lost 8; bases outside the gene matches: 9. This CDR3 is built from 14 residues. The CDR3 DNA reads as TGTGCCTGGAGTTCGCAGGACAGGGGTTGGGGCTACACCTTC. It codes for CAWSSQDRGWGYTF.

The V gene is TRBV4-1, the J gene TRBJ2-7; 7 nucleotides agree with TRBD1. V lost 2 bases, J lost 0 bases, and 4 bases stayed unmatched. Germline assignment: CDR1 MGHRA and CDR2 YSYEKL. The CDR3 loop spans 15 amino acids. In DNA form, the CDR3 reads TGCGCCAGCAGCCAATTACAGGGGACCTCCTACGAGCAGTACTTC. Amino acid sequence: CASSQLQGTSYEQYF.

The chain combines TRBV6-6 with TRBJ1-5; D unresolved. CDR1 is MNHNY, CDR2 SVGAGI, per germline (reference sequence). This CDR3 is 14 amino acids long. The V gene lost 8 bases and the J gene lost 0 bases, with 11 bases spanning the gap. The CDR3 region is CASGPGYSNQPQHF. For the CDR3, the DNA is TGTGCCAGCGGCCCAGGCTATAGCAATCAGCCCCAGCATTTT.

The chain combines TRBV6-6 with TRBJ2-3; no clear D gene. Germline V gene lookup returns CDR1 MNHNY and CDR2 SVGAGI (reference sequence). This CDR3 has 15 amino acids. Deletions cut 11 bases from V and 4 bases from J, with 22 bases between. Here the CDR3 DNA reads TGTGCCTGCGAACATGACTCTCGGCTAGCAGATACGCAGTATTTT. Amino acids: CACEHDSRLADTQYF.

V usage is TRBV7-9 and J usage is TRBJ2-3; D is unclear. V was trimmed by 4 bases and J by 9 bases, leaving 11 bases between them. This CDR3 contains 12 residues. Per germline, CDR1 SEHNR and CDR2 FQNEAQ (reference sequence). The CDR3 spells CASSSLYKTQYF. DNA for the CDR3: TGTGCCAGCAGCTCCCTTTACAAGACGCAGTATTTT.

This clone was counted once. The V gene is TRBV7-9, the J gene TRBJ2-5; D is perhaps TRBD1 (5 bases). There are 14 residues in the CDR3. V dropped 2 bases and J dropped 4 bases, with 11 bases sitting between them. Germline assignment: CDR1 SEHNR and CDR2 FQNEAQ (reference sequence). The CDR3 reads CASSLLGVPETQYF. CDR3 bases: TGTGCCAGCAGCTTATTAGGGGTTCCAGAGACCCAGTACTTC.

DNA of the CDR3: TGTGCCAGCAGTTTCACAGGGAATCCCTATAGCAATCAGCCCCAGCATTTT. Translating gives CASSFTGNPYSNQPQHF. The chain recombines TRBV28 with TRBJ1-5; the D gene is possibly TRBD1 (6 bases). Germline lookup yields CDR1 MDHEN and CDR2 SYDVKM. V shed 3 bases and J shed 0 bases, with 15 bases lying between them. The CDR3 has 17 amino acids.